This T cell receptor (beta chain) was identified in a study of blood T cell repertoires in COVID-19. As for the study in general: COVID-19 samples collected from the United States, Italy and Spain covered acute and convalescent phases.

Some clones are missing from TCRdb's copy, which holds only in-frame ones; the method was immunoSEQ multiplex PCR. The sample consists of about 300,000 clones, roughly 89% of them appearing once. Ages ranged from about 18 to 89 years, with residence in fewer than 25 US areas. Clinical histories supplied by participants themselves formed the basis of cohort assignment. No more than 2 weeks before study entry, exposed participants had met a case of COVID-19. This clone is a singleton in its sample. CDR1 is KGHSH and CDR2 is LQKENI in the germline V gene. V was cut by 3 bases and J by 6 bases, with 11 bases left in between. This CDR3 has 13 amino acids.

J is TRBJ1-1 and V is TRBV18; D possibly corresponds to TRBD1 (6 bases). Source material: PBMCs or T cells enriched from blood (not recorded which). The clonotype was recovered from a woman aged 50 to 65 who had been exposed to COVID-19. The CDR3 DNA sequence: TGTGCCAGCTCACCGACGGACAGCTCTGAAGCTTTCTTT. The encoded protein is CASSPTDSSEAFF.